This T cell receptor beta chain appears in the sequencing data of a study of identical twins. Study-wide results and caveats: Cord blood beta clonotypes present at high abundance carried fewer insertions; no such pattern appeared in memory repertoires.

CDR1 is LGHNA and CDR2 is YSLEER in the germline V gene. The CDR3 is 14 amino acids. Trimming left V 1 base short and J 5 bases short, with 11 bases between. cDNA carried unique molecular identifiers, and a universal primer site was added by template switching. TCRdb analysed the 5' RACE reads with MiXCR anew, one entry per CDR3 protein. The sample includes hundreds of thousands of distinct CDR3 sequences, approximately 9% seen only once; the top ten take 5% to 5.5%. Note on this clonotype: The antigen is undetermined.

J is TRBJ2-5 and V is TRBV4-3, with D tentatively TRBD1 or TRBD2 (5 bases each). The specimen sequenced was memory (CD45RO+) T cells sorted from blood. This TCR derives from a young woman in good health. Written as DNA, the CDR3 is TGCGCCAGCAGCCAAGTCGGGGCCGATGAGACCCAGTACTTC. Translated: CASSQVGADETQYF.